The following is a TCR beta chain sequence with its context. It lacks a known antigen. Per-nucleotide qualities are absent, and no much larger clonotype sits a single base away. This sample was included in a study of blood T cell repertoires in COVID-19 (dated by TCRdb to 2019 to 2021). About the full investigation: Samples covering the acute and convalescent phases of COVID-19 were provided by collaborators in the United States, Italy and Spain. The sample metadata nearly always contained a de-identified subject ID, COVID-19 status, age in years and sex. Where HLA class I and class II types were available, the types were taken from metadata supplied by the sample provider, not from assay-based typing. The prospective study material was composed of cDNA or gDNA derived from T cells, B-cell-depleted T cells, or PBMCs. The dataset comprised deeply sampled blood TCRbeta repertoires from subjects exposed to, actively infected with, or recovered from COVID-19. The repertoires were made available in a free public database intended to serve as a resource for research on the immune response to SARS-CoV-2. Samples came from the ongoing ImmuneRACE study (first 160 participants) plus 1,254 subjects from 6 global collaborators. On the study overall, not on this receptor specifically: How much clinical and demographic metadata was included differed by source and by participant, and the metadata was provided uncurated.

The immunoSEQ Assay, a bias-controlled multiplex PCR, was used to amplify TCRbeta CDR3 regions from genomic DNA. Concerning the study's data processing: The number of nucleated cells in each sample was estimated by amplification of reference gene primers within the assay. Sequence reads were collapsed and filtered to measure the absolute abundance of every unique TCRbeta CDR3 rearrangement. For each sample, productive Simpson clonality was calculated by taking the square root of Simpson's diversity index across productive rearrangements. TCRdb mirrors the immuneACCESS table, restricted to in-frame sequences. Some clones are absent from its copies; in checked studies, under half trace to an unresolved V gene, and the reason for the others is unknown. V, J and clone size were drawn from that table, and D and trimming were deduced from the DNA. This sample comprises about 90,000 clones, around 92% of them detected only once. Roughly 6.4% of the sample rests with the top ten.

The V end gives up 5 bases and the J end 5 bases, leaving 2 bases in the junction not matched to a gene. Reading from cysteine to phenylalanine, the CDR3 counts 13 amino acids. This entry keeps only the CDR3 DNA: 39 bases, framed from base 1. For CDR1 and CDR2, the germline V gene lists SGHAT and FQNNGV. Collaborating institutions collected whole blood in K2EDTA tubes following their own protocols. For TCRbeta analysis, collaborator samples were shipped as frozen whole blood, as isolated PBMCs, or as DNA extracted from either sample type. The receptor's source is a woman in her sixties or seventies with active COVID-19. The rearranged chain carries TRBV11-2 and TRBJ1-1, and TRBD1 aligns with 10 junction nucleotides. Sequenced material: peripheral blood. This receptor has the CDR3 CASSPDRGTEAFF. The DNA reads as follows: TGTGCCAGCAGCCCGGACAGGGGGACTGAAGCTTTCTTT.